Following are 28 T cell receptor beta chains from one sample sequenced in a study of T cells in Graves' hyperthyroidism and ophthalmopathy. Amplification targeted TCR beta CDR3 regions from RNA transcripts. The TCR CDR3 first-round RT-PCR relied on the HTBI primer set. In TCRdb, the multiplex PCR reads were re-called with MiXCR into one record per CDR3 protein. The repertoire holds a few hundred thousand distinct CDR3 sequences, with about 20% as singletons. The specimen sequenced was blood. Receptor source: a woman between 70 and 85 years old with Graves' ophthalmopathy.

The gene calls are TRBV27 and TRBJ1-5; possibly TRBD1 for D (5 bases). This CDR3 contains 15 residues. The V end was cut by 3 bases, the J end by 1 base, with 10 bases between. CDR1 MNHEY and CDR2 SMNVEV come from the germline V gene (reference sequence). The CDR3 nucleotides are TGTGCCAGCAGTTTCATTTCAGGGAGCAATCAGCCCCAGCATTTT. This sequence encodes CASSFISGSNQPQHF.

In its sample, this clonotype was seen once. V gene TRBV6-2 or TRBV6-3 combines with J gene TRBJ2-2; 7 bases fit TRBD2. There are 15 residues in the CDR3. Germline lookup yields CDR1 MNHEY and CDR2 SVGEGT. V was clipped by 5 bases and J by 1 base; unmatched bases: 4. The CDR3 spells CASSRDYLNTGELFF. The CDR3, as DNA: TGTGCCAGCAGTCGGGACTACCTGAACACCGGGGAGCTGTTTTTT.

This clonotype was seen a few times. The V and J genes are TRBV27 and TRBJ1-5; 10 positions agree with TRBD1. J gave up 6 bases and V 6 bases, and 5 bases lay outside the gene matches. CDR3 length: 14 residues. Germline lookup yields CDR1 MNHEY and CDR2 SMNVEV (reference sequence). In DNA form, the CDR3 reads TGTGCCAGCAGGCGGACAGGGGGTATTCAGCCCCAGCATTTT. This gives the protein CASRRTGGIQPQHF.

There are many counts of this clonotype. The chain has TRBV12-3 or TRBV12-4 and TRBJ1-2; D remains unclear. The CDR3 is 15 residues long. Trimming left V 1 base short and J 3 bases short, with 12 bases between. The CDR3 reads CASSLVANPYYGYTF. CDR3 DNA: TGTGCCAGCAGTTTAGTTGCGAATCCCTACTATGGCTACACCTTC.

This clonotype appeared a few times. The rearrangement joins TRBV3-1 to TRBJ1-2, with TRBD1 as a possible D gene (5 bases). CDR1 and CDR2 (germline): LGHDT, YNNKEL (reference sequence). Trimming stripped 5 bases from V and 7 bases from J, with 14 bases between. This CDR3 region has 13 residues. CDR3 bases: TGTGCCAGCAGCTTGACAGATCTTGGTGGCTACACCTTC. Protein product: CASSLTDLGGYTF.

The J gene is TRBJ1-1, the V gene TRBV6-5, with D uncertain. The germline V gene encodes CDR1 MNHEY and CDR2 SVGAGI. The CDR3 is made up of 14 amino acids. Trimming removed 2 bases from V and 5 bases from J, with 12 bases in between. The CDR3 is CASSYGLIKTEAFF. DNA for the CDR3: TGTGCCAGCAGTTACGGGTTGATTAAAACTGAAGCTTTCTTT.

This clonotype turned up a few times. The chain carries TRBV28 and TRBJ2-7, with TRBD1 identical over 7 bases. The CDR3 consists of 14 residues. Germline V CDR1 and CDR2: MDHEN, SYDVKM. V shed 4 bases, J shed 3 bases, and the junction held 6 bases outside the gene matches. The CDR3 here is CASSSSHRGYEQYF. CDR3 nucleotide sequence: TGTGCCAGCAGTTCCTCCCACAGGGGCTACGAGCAGTACTTC.

The V and J genes are TRBV19 and TRBJ1-5; 7 bases are shared with TRBD1. The CDR3 has 13 residues. The junction had 4 bases not matched to a gene; V was cut back by 5 bases and J by 6 bases. From germline, CDR1 is LNHDA and CDR2 SQIVND (reference sequence). Written as DNA, the CDR3 is TGTGCCAGTAGTGACAGGGTTGTTCAGCCCCAGCATTTT. Translation gives CASSDRVVQPQHF. Complete variable domain (other parts from reference TRBV19 and TRBJ1-5): DGGITQSPKYLFRKEGQNVTLSCEQNLNHDAMYWYRQDPGQGLRLIYYSQIVNDFQKGDIAEGYSVSREKKESFPLTVTSAQKNPTAFYLCASSDRVVQPQHFGDGTRLSIL.

The chain has TRBV7-6 and TRBJ2-7; the D gene is possibly TRBD2 (6 bases). From germline, CDR1 is SGHVS and CDR2 FNYEAQ. The CDR3 totals 18 residues. Trimming stripped 5 bases from V and 2 bases from J, with 25 bases between. The CDR3 is CASSPREIPSGLAYEQYF. CDR3 DNA sequence: TGTGCCAGCAGCCCTAGGGAGATTCCATCGGGACTGGCCTACGAGCAGTACTTC. The full variable domain, rest sourced from reference TRBV7-6 and TRBJ2-7, is GAGVSQSPRYKVTKRGQDVALRCDPISGHVSLYWYRQALGQGPEFLTYFNYEAQQDKSGLPNDRFSAERPEGSISTLTIQRTEQRDSAMYRCASSPREIPSGLAYEQYFGPGTRLTVT.

This clonotype was picked up a small number of times. The chain employs TRBV3-1 and TRBJ2-3, with 9 bases lining up with TRBD2. The length of the CDR3 is 14 residues. In germline, CDR1 is LGHDT, CDR2 YNNKEL (reference sequence). Trimming at V came to 5 bases and at J to 8 bases, leaving 8 bases not matched to a gene. The chain's CDR3 is CASSLIAGEGTQYF. The DNA for the CDR3 is TGTGCCAGCAGCTTAATAGCGGGAGAGGGTACGCAGTATTTT.

This clonotype showed up many times. The chain carries TRBV7-2 and TRBJ2-3; the D gene is possibly TRBD1 (6 bases). The CDR3 covers 15 residues. Between the trimmed V and J ends, which lost 5 bases and 0 bases, there was a span of 12 bases. From germline, CDR1 is SGHTA and CDR2 FQGNSA. In DNA form, the CDR3 reads TGTGCCAGCAGCCCGGGACAACCTAGCACAGATACGCAGTATTTT. Its translation is CASSPGQPSTDTQYF.

The chain recombines TRBV6-9 with TRBJ2-3; D gene uncertain. Germline loops: CDR1 MNHGY, CDR2 SVAAGI. The V and J ends lost 3 bases and 4 bases respectively, with 11 bases between them. The CDR3 consists of 14 residues. The CDR3 region has the DNA TGTGCCAGCAGTTACTGGAAGGGCGCAGATACGCAGTATTTT. It translates to CASSYWKGADTQYF.

This clonotype turned up a few times. The chain links TRBV12-3 or TRBV12-4 to TRBJ1-5; no reliable D call. This CDR3 contains 13 residues. V was trimmed by 3 bases and J by 7 bases, leaving 10 bases between them. CDR3 in DNA: TGTGCCAGCAGTTTGGGAGGGCCCCAGCCCCAGCATTTT. Protein sequence: CASSLGGPQPQHF.

DNA for the CDR3: TGTGCCAGCAGCCAAGCAACCCCCTCTGGGGCCAACGTCCTGACTTTC. It translates to CASSQATPSGANVLTF. The chain is built from TRBV3-1 and TRBJ2-6; D unclear. Germline lookup yields CDR1 LGHDT and CDR2 YNNKEL (reference sequence). The V gene lost 1 base and the J gene lost 0 bases, with 7 bases spanning the gap. CDR3 length: 16 residues. The complete variable domain, with remaining parts taken from reference TRBV3-1 and TRBJ2-6, reads DTAVSQTPKYLVTQMGNDKSIKCEQNLGHDTMYWYKQDSKKFLKIMFSYNNKELIINETVPNRFSPKSPDKAHLNLHINSLELGDSAVYFCASSQATPSGANVLTFGAGSRLTVL.

This clonotype was seen more than once but under ten times. The CDR3: CSARDSTGVTEAFF. CDR3 coding DNA: TGCAGTGCTAGAGATTCAACAGGGGTGACTGAAGCTTTCTTT. The chain couples TRBV20-1 to TRBJ1-1; 7 bases match TRBD1. This CDR3 contains 14 residues. After removal of 0 bases from V and 5 bases from J, the junction contained 6 bases not matched to a gene. The germline gives CDR1 DFQATT, CDR2 SNEGSKA (reference sequence).

This clonotype was detected a few times. V and J are TRBV4-1 and TRBJ2-2, with a tentative D call TRBD2 (6 bases). The length of the CDR3 is 17 residues. The V end lost 0 bases, the J end lost 3 bases, and 14 bases lay between the germline ends. Germline lookup yields CDR1 MGHRA and CDR2 YSYEKL. In DNA, the CDR3 is TGCGCCAGCAGCCAAGACAGGGACTTCTCGGACACCGGGGAGCTGTTTTTT. This gives the protein CASSQDRDFSDTGELFF.

A few counts support this clonotype. The chain recombines TRBV9 with TRBJ2-5; 9 bases are a match to TRBD2. The length of the CDR3 is 15 residues. The germline gives CDR1 SGDLS, CDR2 YYNGEE. V lost 4 bases to trimming and J lost 2 bases; unmatched junction nucleotides: 6. The CDR3 sequence: CASSPGLAPQETQYF. The CDR3 nucleotides are TGTGCCAGCAGCCCAGGACTAGCGCCGCAAGAGACCCAGTACTTC. Drawing the rest from reference TRBV9 and TRBJ2-5, the complete variable domain is DSGVTQTPKHLITATGQRVTLRCSPRSGDLSVYWYQQSLDQGLQFLIQYYNGEERAKGNILERFSAQQFPDLHSELNLSSLELGDSALYFCASSPGLAPQETQYFGPGTRLLVL.

The CDR3 region has the DNA TGTGCCTGGAGCCAGGACAGGGGCTACGAGCAGTACTTC. It is translated as CAWSQDRGYEQYF. This chain connects TRBV30 to TRBJ2-7, with 9 bases aligning to TRBD1. This CDR3 spans 13 amino acids. Germline CDR1 is GTSNPN and CDR2 is SVGIG (reference sequence). V shed 3 bases, J shed 3 bases, and the junction held 3 bases outside the gene matches.

The chain employs TRBV10-3 and TRBJ2-1, with 7 nucleotides matching TRBD2. Germline trimming cut 5 bases from V and 6 bases from J; bases unmatched to any gene: 13. In germline, CDR1 is ENHRY, CDR2 SYGVKD. This CDR3 contains 16 residues. CDR3 loop: CAISWGPGGSRNEQFF. In nucleotides, the CDR3 is TGTGCCATCAGTTGGGGTCCGGGCGGGAGCCGCAATGAGCAGTTCTTC.

The chain uses TRBV19 and TRBJ1-1; D is perhaps TRBD1 (5 bases). The V end lost 7 bases, the J end lost 5 bases, and 11 bases lay between the germline ends. This CDR3 region has 12 residues. From germline, CDR1 is LNHDA and CDR2 SQIVND (reference sequence). CDR3 nucleotide sequence: TGTGCCAGTAACGATCGGGGGACTGAAGCTTTCTTT. It is translated as CASNDRGTEAFF.

There are a few counts of this clonotype. The rearrangement links TRBV12-5 to TRBJ2-7; TRBD1 aligns across 7 bases. After removal of 5 bases from V and 5 bases from J, the junction contained 6 bases not matched to a gene. Germline values: CDR1 LGHNT, CDR2 FRNRAP. The CDR3 contains 13 residues. In DNA form, the CDR3 reads TGTGCTAGTGGTATCGACAGGGTCGACGAGCAGTACTTC. Translation: CASGIDRVDEQYF.

This clonotype was observed at least ten times. For the CDR3, the DNA is TGTGCCAGCTCCTCTACTGTTGGGGGCTACACCTTC. Amino acids: CASSSTVGGYTF. The V gene is TRBV6-1, the J gene TRBJ1-2; no reliable D call. The CDR3 consists of 12 residues. Looked up from germline, CDR1 is MNHNS and CDR2 is SASEGT. The V gene lost 8 bases and the J gene lost 8 bases, with 15 bases spanning the gap.

Ten or more counts support this clonotype. The chain links TRBV28 to TRBJ2-2; 9 nucleotides agree with TRBD1. V trimming: 7 bases; J trimming: 5 bases; junction bases outside the gene matches: 8. The length of the CDR3 is 15 residues. Germline V gene lookup returns CDR1 MDHEN and CDR2 SYDVKM. CDR3 coding DNA: TGTGCCAGCACCTTCGGGACAGGGAAAACCGGGGAGCTGTTTTTT. Protein product: CASTFGTGKTGELFF.

This chain links TRBV13 with TRBJ2-7; D is ambiguous. V lost 2 bases and J lost 4, with 15 bases in between. The CDR3 spans 15 residues. CDR1 is PRHDT, CDR2 FYEKMQ, per germline (reference sequence). CDR3 bases: TGTGCCAGCAGCTTATTTCTCGTTAAAGGGTACGAGCAGTACTTC. This translates into CASSLFLVKGYEQYF.

In this sample, this clonotype turned up many times. V is TRBV2 and J is TRBJ2-1; D unclear. V was clipped by 0 bases and J by 12 bases, with 9 bases between them. Germline CDR1 is SNHLY and CDR2 is FYNNEI. There are 12 residues in the CDR3. Here the CDR3 DNA reads TGTGCCAGCAGTGAAGCGTGGGGTGGGCAGTTCTTC. This gives the protein CASSEAWGGQFF. Using reference TRBV2 and TRBJ2-1 for the parts outside the CDR3, the full variable domain is EPEVTQTPSHQVTQMGQEVILRCVPISNHLYFYWYRQILGQKVEFLVSFYNNEISEKSEIFDDQFSVERPDGSNFTLKIRSTKLEDSAMYFCASSEAWGGQFFGPGTRLTVL.

The table lists this clonotype with a few counts. The chain links TRBV7-8 to TRBJ2-3; D gene ambiguous. The germline CDR1 and CDR2 sequences are SGHVS and FQNEAQ. The CDR3 extends over 14 amino acids. V lost 1 base and J 4 bases, leaving 9 bases between the germline ends. CDR3 DNA: TGTGCCAGCAGCTTAGATGTCGGCCCAGATACGCAGTATTTT. The encoded protein is CASSLDVGPDTQYF. Variable domain in full (rest from reference TRBV7-8 and TRBJ2-3): GAGVSQSPRYKVAKRGQDVALRCDPISGHVSLFWYQQALGQGPEFLTYFQNEAQLDKSGLPSDRFFAERPEGSVSTLKIQRTQQEDSAVYLCASSLDVGPDTQYFGPGTRLTVL.

This clonotype was found a few times. This chain connects TRBV27 to TRBJ2-2, with D tentatively TRBD1 or TRBD2 (5 bases each). Per the germline V gene, CDR1 is MNHEY and CDR2 is SMNVEV (reference sequence). Trimming took off 7 bases at V and 2 bases at J, with 11 bases between the two ends. This CDR3 has 14 residues. The CDR3 spells CASTGRVNTGELFF. CDR3 sequence (DNA): TGTGCCAGCACGGGGCGGGTCAACACCGGGGAGCTGTTTTTT.

This chain joins TRBV7-2 and TRBJ2-2; D is tentatively TRBD1 or TRBD2 (5 bases each). The CDR3 runs 17 residues. The V gene's germline CDR1 is SGHTA and CDR2 FQGNSA. Trimming shortened V by 5 bases and J by 2 bases, and 18 bases separated the two germline ends. DNA of the CDR3: TGTGCCAGCAGCCCTAGCACCGGGACGTACAACACCGGGGAGCTGTTTTTT. It is translated as CASSPSTGTYNTGELFF.